This paragraph reports one T cell receptor (beta chain). The specificity of this receptor is unknown. Qualities for individual bases were not recorded, and no much larger clone is one base off. The sample belongs to a study of Ad26.COV2.S vaccination and SARS-CoV-2 variants (dated by TCRdb to about 2021). About the investigation overall: Donors in the vaccine arm were drawn from COV1001, a multicentre, randomized, double-blind, placebo-controlled phase I-IIa trial testing Ad26.COV2.S in healthy adults. Ad26.COV2.S was given intramuscularly at 5x10^10 or 1x10^11 viral particles, as a single shot or as two shots 56 days apart. Sequencing of the TCRbeta repertoire served to evaluate the specificity and breadth of SARS-CoV-2-reactive T cell receptors following Ad26.COV2.S vaccination. A total of around 32 samples were included in the TCR-sequenced set, comprising about 20 Ad26.COV2.S vaccine recipients, 5 placebo recipients and 8 SARS-CoV-2 convalescent individuals. Participants in the trial were split at random into five groups of five each, receiving low-dose or high-dose Ad26.COV2.S once or twice, or else placebo on both occasions. Investigators did not know the trial group allocation while performing experiments and assessing outcomes.

TCRbeta CDR3 regions were sequenced with the immunoSEQ Assay. After extraction, genomic DNA underwent amplification by bias-controlled multiplex PCR, followed by high-throughput sequencing. Per the source publication's procedure: Collapsing and filtering of sequences were performed to quantify the absolute abundance of each unique TCRbeta CDR3 region. Usable DNA was measured by amplifying reference genes present in all nucleated cells, and TCRbeta template counts were normalized to that usable DNA to estimate T cell fraction. Repertoire TCRs were annotated as SARS-CoV-2-specific by exact matching of V gene, CDR3 amino acid sequence and J gene to a known reactive TCR set. The reference SARS-CoV-2 TCR set came from MIRA and was filtered for enrichment in COVID-19-positive ImmuneCODE repertoires, removing public or cross-reactive TCRs. Drawing on the MIRA antigens, annotated TCRs were analysed further at the level of specific ORF or position within ORF. Depth was the summed frequency of annotated unique rearrangements, while breadth was defined as annotated unique rearrangements over total unique productive rearrangements. Two-sided Wilcoxon rank-sum tests were applied when comparing TCR breadth between groups. Drawn from immuneACCESS, this table holds only the in-frame rearrangements with V and J called that TCRdb kept. Clones are partly lost; checked studies trace under half to an unresolved V gene and leave the rest unexplained. That table furnishes V, J and clone size, whereas the DNA furnished D and trimming. For this sample the table gives around 300,000 clones, of which roughly 90% were detected only once. The top ten hold around 10% of the sample.

General findings and caveats noted by the study authors: The authors noted that total T cell responses may have been underestimated by the TCR breadth and depth analyses. After vaccination, spike-specific CD8+ and CD4+ T cell responses were reported to show substantial breadth. Vaccine and placebo recipients had similar non-spike TCR breadth, a finding consistent with the vaccine containing only spike. The study was not powered for comparison of responses between vaccine doses or regimens. Higher spike-specific TCR breadth was observed in Ad26.COV2.S recipients than in placebo recipients (P = 0.0014).

Including cysteine and phenylalanine, the CDR3 has 15 amino acids. Of the read, only the CDR3 DNA is kept; its 45 bases are in frame from base 1. The trim is 6 bases for V and 0 bases for J, with a gap of 12 bases between the germline ends. The germline V gene supplies CDR1 MNHEY and CDR2 SVGAGI. The sample's treatment or condition label is to be understood as: 19 received Ad26.COV2.S at low or high dose, single or two shots; roughly five received placebo; per-sample allocation not given. For vaccine and placebo recipients, repertoires were sequenced using samples collected on day 63 after the first injection. Between 29 July and 7 August 2020, Cohort 1b enrolled some 25 adults aged 18-55 years at one site in Boston, USA. As a vaccine, Ad26.COV2.S was a replication-incompetent adenovirus type 26 vector that expressed a prefusion-stabilized SARS-CoV-2 spike protein derived from the original Wuhan strain.

Recombination joined TRBV6-5 with TRBJ1-3; TRBD1 is perhaps the D gene, given 5 matching bases. This clonotype was obtained from a person between 18 and 65 years old who received the Ad26.COV2.S COVID-19 vaccine or a placebo. Sequenced material: peripheral blood, taken in a trial of Ad26.COV2.S vaccine versus placebo. This receptor carries the CDR3 CASRSGTASGNTIYF. The sequenced DNA: TGTGCCAGCAGGTCCGGGACGGCCTCTGGAAACACCATATATTTT.